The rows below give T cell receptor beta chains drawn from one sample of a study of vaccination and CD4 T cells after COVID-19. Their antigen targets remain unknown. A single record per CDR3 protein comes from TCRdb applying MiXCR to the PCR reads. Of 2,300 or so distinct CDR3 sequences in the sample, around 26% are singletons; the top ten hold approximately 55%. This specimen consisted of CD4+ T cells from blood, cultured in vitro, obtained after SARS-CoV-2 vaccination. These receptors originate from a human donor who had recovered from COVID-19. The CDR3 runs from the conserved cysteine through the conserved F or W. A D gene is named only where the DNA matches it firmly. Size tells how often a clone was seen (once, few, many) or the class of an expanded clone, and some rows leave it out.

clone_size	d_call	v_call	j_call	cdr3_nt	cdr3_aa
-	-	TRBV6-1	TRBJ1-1	TGTGCCACCCTGGTGAACACTGAAGCTTTCTTT	CATLVNTEAFF
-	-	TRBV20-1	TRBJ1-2	TGCTTAAACTCGGGGGGCGCGTGGAGTGGCTACACCTTC	CLNSGGAWSGYTF
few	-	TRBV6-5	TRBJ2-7	TGTGCCAGCAGTTGGGGCTCGGGGGCCAACGAGCAGTACTTC	CASSWGSGANEQYF
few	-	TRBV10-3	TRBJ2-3	TGTGCCATCAGTGCCGAACCCCGAGGGGCGCAGTATTTT	CAISAEPRGAQYF
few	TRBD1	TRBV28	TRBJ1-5	TGTGCCAGCAGTTTACTGGACAGGGCAGGAGTGTCCCAGCATTTT	CASSLLDRAGVSQHF
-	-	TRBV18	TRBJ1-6	TGTGCCAGCTCACTTCGGGATTCACCCCTCCACTTT	CASSLRDSPLHF
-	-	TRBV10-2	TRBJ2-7	TGCGCCAGCAGGACACCCTACGAGCAGTACTTC	CASRTPYEQYF
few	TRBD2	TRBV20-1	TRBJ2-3	TGCAGTGCTCAATCTGTGACTAGCGGGGGGCCCTTGCATACGCAGTATTTT	CSAQSVTSGGPLHTQYF
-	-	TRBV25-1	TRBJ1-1	TGTGCCAGCGGTAGGGAGAACACTGAAGCTTTCTTT	CASGRENTEAFF
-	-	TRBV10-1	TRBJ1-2	TGCGCCAGCAGTTTAGACGACCACTATGGCTACACCTTC	CASSLDDHYGYTF
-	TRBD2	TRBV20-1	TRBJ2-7	TGCAGTGCTCAAGCGGGGGGGTTCTACGAGCAGTACTTC	CSAQAGGFYEQYF
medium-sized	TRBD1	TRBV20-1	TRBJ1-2	TGCAGTGCAACTCCCTACAGGGGCGCTAACTATGGCTACACCTTC	CSATPYRGANYGYTF
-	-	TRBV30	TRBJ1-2	TGTGCCTGGATGAAGTCTAACTATGGCTACACCTTC	CAWMKSNYGYTF
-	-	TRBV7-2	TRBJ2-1	TGTGCCAGCAGCCCCTGGGGTGAGCAGTTCTTC	CASSPWGEQFF
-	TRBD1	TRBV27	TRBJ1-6	TGTGCCAGCACTGGGACAGGGAGTTGGAATTCACCCCTCCACTTT	CASTGTGSWNSPLHF
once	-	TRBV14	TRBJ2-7	TGTGCCACCAGTATATATTCAGGCCTCCGGCAGTACTTC	CATSIYSGLRQYF
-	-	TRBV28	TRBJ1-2	TGTGCCAGCATGCCCTATTACAAAGCGACAAACTATGGCTACACCTTC	CASMPYYKATNYGYTF
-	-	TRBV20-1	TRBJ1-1	TGCAGTGCTGGGGGGCGACCCTTAGGAGGCACTGAAGCTTTCTTT	CSAGGRPLGGTEAFF
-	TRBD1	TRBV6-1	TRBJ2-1	TGTGCCTCAGACAGGGGCCTCTCCTACAATGAGCAGTTCTTC	CASDRGLSYNEQFF
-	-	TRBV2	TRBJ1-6	TGTGCCAGCAGTGAAGATAGATACGTCACCCTCCACTTT	CASSEDRYVTLHF
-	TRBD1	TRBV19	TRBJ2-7	TGTGCCAGTAGTATCCCGGGACAGGGGGCGCAAGAGCAGTACTTC	CASSIPGQGAQEQYF
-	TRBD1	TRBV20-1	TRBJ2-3	TGCAGTGCTACACACCGAGGGGGCGCTAGGACAGATACGCAGTATTTT	CSATHRGGARTDTQYF
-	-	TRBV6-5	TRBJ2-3	TGTGCCAGCAGTTACTCGCGACAGCATACTAGCACAGATACGCAGTATTTT	CASSYSRQHTSTDTQYF
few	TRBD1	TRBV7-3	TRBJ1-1	TGTGCCAGCAGCTTATTCGGACAGGGGACGAGTACTGAAGCTTTCTTT	CASSLFGQGTSTEAFF
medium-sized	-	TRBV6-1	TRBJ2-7	TGTGCCAGCGGATACGAGCAGTACTTC	CASGYEQYF
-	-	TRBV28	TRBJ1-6	TGTGCCAGCAGTACAAACAGGGACGGCTATAATTCACCCCTCCACTTT	CASSTNRDGYNSPLHF
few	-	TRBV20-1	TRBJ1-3	TGCAGTGCCAGACCTGGAAACACCATATATTTT	CSARPGNTIYF
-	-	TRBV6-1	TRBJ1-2	TGTGCCAGCTGGGGGGGCTATGGCTACACCTTC	CASWGGYGYTF
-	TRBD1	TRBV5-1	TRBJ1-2	TGCGCCAGCACCACAGGGGGCGATAACTATGGCTACACCTTC	CASTTGGDNYGYTF
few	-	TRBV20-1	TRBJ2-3	TGCAGTGCTAGAGGAAGAAAGGTTACAGATACGCAGTATTTT	CSARGRKVTDTQYF
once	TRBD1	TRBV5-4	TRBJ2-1	TGTGCCAGCAGCCATAGGACAGGGAAGGACAATGAGCAGTTCTTC	CASSHRTGKDNEQFF